This TCR beta chain derives from a study of blood T cells in healthy people across ages. Study-level results: Fewer expanded clones and more diversity marked long-lived versus aged donors. Per million T cells, TCR beta diversity dropped about linearly as age rose. Diversity figures based on one million T cells were deemed too low.

Primers used in a second PCR of roughly 6 to 11 cycles were a sample-barcoded 5' primer and a J-beta primer mix. TCRdb re-derived calls from the 5' RACE reads in MiXCR, one entry per CDR3 protein. The table includes approximately 1.5 million distinct CDR3 sequences, roughly 43% detected once. CDR3 length equals 12 residues. The germline V and J ends were trimmed by 8 bases and 5 bases, with 12 bases remaining between them. CDR1 and CDR2 (germline): SGHTA, FQGNSA. Regarding this clonotype: The antigen is unknown.

Russia was home to the donors, healthy Caucasian individuals aged roughly 6 to 95. Input material: blood. The origin of this receptor is a woman aged 18-30 years in good health. The rearrangement joins TRBV7-2 to TRBJ1-1; D is unresolved. This CDR3 reads CASHYLGTEAFF. The CDR3 DNA is TGTGCCAGCCACTATTTGGGAACTGAAGCTTTCTTT.